This TCR beta chain was identified during a study of blood T cell repertoires in COVID-19. Study-level information: COVID-19 samples from acute and convalescent phases originated in the United States, Italy and Spain. T cells, B-cell-depleted T cells, or PBMCs supplied cDNA or gDNA.

V was shortened by 1 base and J by 0 bases, with 10 bases between the two germline ends. This CDR3 contains 15 residues. The germline CDR1 and CDR2 sequences are LNHDA and SQIVND (reference sequence). Profiled with immunoSEQ multiplex PCR; TCRdb holds only in-frame clones, not every one. There are 200,000 to 250,000 clones in the sample; 85% to 90% occur only once, and about 1.5% lies in the top ten. V and J are TRBV19 and TRBJ2-7, with D maybe TRBD2 (5 bases). Specimen: peripheral blood. The TCR sequence derives from a man between 18 and 35 years old with active or convalescent COVID-19. This CDR3 reads CASSIGRLSSYEQYF. The CDR3 DNA reads TGTGCCAGTAGTATAGGGCGACTAAGCTCCTACGAGCAGTACTTC. The complete variable domain, with remaining parts taken from reference TRBV19 and TRBJ2-7, reads DGGITQSPKYLFRKEGQNVTLSCEQNLNHDAMYWYRQDPGQGLRLIYYSQIVNDFQKGDIAEGYSVSREKKESFPLTVTSAQKNPTAFYLCASSIGRLSSYEQYFGPGTRLTVT.